This T cell receptor beta chain stems from a study of beta chain features in type 1 diabetes. Study-wide points: People with Type 1 diabetes carried modestly yet significantly shorter TCRB CDR3s in all four CD4+ subsets.

This CDR3 spans 11 amino acids. Deletions cut 10 bases from V and 7 bases from J, with 14 bases between. Germline CDR1 SNHLY, CDR2 FYNNEI. About 120 mL of blood, on average, came from one heparinised draw per donor. A word on this clone: Its antigen is unidentified.

Of the isolated RNA, all was reverse transcribed, and so the sequenced material was expressed TCRB transcripts. Generated by immunoSEQ multiplex PCR, the TCRdb table keeps only in-frame clones and is missing some. The sample shows more than 300,000 clones, 8.5% to 10% of them seen only once. This sequence joins TRBV2 and TRBJ2-7; D is uncertain. This TCR was recovered from a man aged 25 to 40 with type 1 diabetes. Sequenced sample: central memory CD4+ T cells from blood. In DNA, the CDR3 is TGTGCCACGTCCCCCCAGAGGGAGCAGTACTTC. Its protein is CATSPQREQYF.